These 21 T cell receptor beta chains were all obtained from the same sample, sequenced in a study of control samples from healthy donors and cancer patients. Repertoires were generated with immunoSEQ multiplex PCR, while TCRdb's copy carries only in-frame clones and drops some. The sample has tens of thousands of clones, 90% seen once. Sequencing was done on a sample of PBMCs. The source of these receptors is a man aged 60 to 69 with colorectal cancer.

The V and J genes are TRBV4-1 and TRBJ1-4; 7 bases are shared with TRBD1. This CDR3 spans 15 amino acids. Germline values: CDR1 MGHRA, CDR2 YSYEKL. V lost 4 bases to trimming and J lost 2 bases; unmatched junction nucleotides: 4. The chain's CDR3 is CASSLRGATNEKLFF. The CDR3 nucleotides are TGCGCCAGCAGCCTCAGGGGGGCGACTAATGAAAAACTGTTTTTT.

V gene TRBV29-1 combines with J gene TRBJ2-6; D remains ambiguous. Between the trimmed V and J ends, which lost 3 bases and 0 bases, there was a span of 6 bases. CDR1 and CDR2 from the germline V gene are SQVTM and ANQGSEA. CDR3 length equals 14 residues. CDR3: CSVDVGSGANVLTF. For the CDR3, the DNA is TGCAGCGTTGATGTTGGCTCTGGGGCCAACGTCCTGACTTTC.

The V call is TRBV25-1, the J call TRBJ2-3; 9 nucleotides line up with TRBD2. Germline V lookup: CDR1 MGHDK, CDR2 SYGVNS. V shed 4 bases and J 5 bases; nucleotides not matched to a gene: 7. CDR3 length: 15 amino acids. DNA for the CDR3: TGTGCCAGCAGTGGGGAGCGGGGGGCTGGAGATACGCAGTATTTT. Translation gives CASSGERGAGDTQYF. Looking up the rest from reference TRBV25-1 and TRBJ2-3 gives the full variable domain: EADIYQTPRYLVIGTGKKITLECSQTMGHDKMYWYQQDPGMELHLIHYSYGVNSTEKGDLSSESTVSRIRTEHFPLTLESARPSHTSQYLCASSGERGAGDTQYFGPGTRLTVL.

The V and J genes are TRBV9 and TRBJ1-1, with 9 nucleotides matching TRBD1. In germline, CDR1 is SGDLS, CDR2 YYNGEE. J gave up 0 bases and V 4 bases, and 10 bases lay outside the gene matches. This CDR3 region has 17 residues. CDR3 sequence (DNA): TGTGCCAGCAGCCCGGGCGTACAGGGGGCCCTGAACACTGAAGCTTTCTTT. Its translation is CASSPGVQGALNTEAFF.

J is TRBJ2-7 and V is TRBV5-6; D remains ambiguous. Trimming left V 5 bases short and J 2 bases short, with 17 bases between. The CDR3 sequence is 15 residues long. Germline V lookup: CDR1 SGHDT, CDR2 YYEEEE. The CDR3 DNA sequence: TGTGCCAGCAGGTCATTAGGGCCCACGACCTACGAGCAGTACTTC. This codes for CASRSLGPTTYEQYF.

The V call is TRBV10-3, the J call TRBJ2-1; a possible D gene is TRBD1 (6 bases). CDR3 length equals 11 residues. V dropped 7 bases and J dropped 7 bases, with 8 bases sitting between them. CDR1 ENHRY and CDR2 SYGVKD come from the germline V gene. The CDR3 DNA follows: TGTGCCATCAAAGGGGGAAATGAGCAGTTCTTC. Translated: CAIKGGNEQFF.

The chain links TRBV5-1 to TRBJ2-4; D is undetermined. This CDR3 contains 13 residues. Germline-derived CDR1 and CDR2 are SGHRS and YFSETQ. Trimming stripped 3 bases from V and 6 bases from J, with 10 bases between. For the CDR3, the DNA is TGCGCCAGCAGCTCCGTAGATACAAACATTCAGTACTTC. This gives the protein CASSSVDTNIQYF.

The chain carries TRBV19 and TRBJ2-2, with D possibly matching TRBD2 (5 bases). Germline-derived CDR1 and CDR2 are LNHDA and SQIVND (reference sequence). This CDR3 is 12 amino acids long. V gave up 4 bases and J gave up 8 bases, with 8 bases separating them. The CDR3 region has the DNA TGTGCCAGTAGTAGCGGGTCAGGGGAGCTGTTTTTT. Encoded protein: CASSSGSGELFF.

The chain uses TRBV11-2 and TRBJ2-7; D gene ambiguous. Trimming pared 3 bases from V and 6 bases from J, leaving 3 bases between. The CDR3 covers 10 residues. CDR1 is SGHAT, CDR2 FQNNGV, per germline. The CDR3 loop reads CASSFREQYF. CDR3 sequence (DNA): TGTGCCAGCAGCTTTCGCGAGCAGTACTTC.

The V gene is TRBV19, the J gene TRBJ1-2; 10 bases align to TRBD1. CDR3 length: 17 amino acids. Germline values: CDR1 LNHDA, CDR2 SQIVND (reference sequence). The V and J ends lost 1 base and 5 bases, in that order; junction bases with no gene match: 10. CDR3 in amino acids: CASSIGDRGVSEYGYTF. In nucleotides, the CDR3 is TGTGCCAGTAGTATAGGGGACAGGGGAGTCAGTGAGTATGGCTACACCTTC. The full variable domain, with the rest looked up from reference TRBV19 and TRBJ1-2, is DGGITQSPKYLFRKEGQNVTLSCEQNLNHDAMYWYRQDPGQGLRLIYYSQIVNDFQKGDIAEGYSVSREKKESFPLTVTSAQKNPTAFYLCASSIGDRGVSEYGYTFGSGTRLTVV.

This clone was detected once. The chain joins TRBV9 to TRBJ2-2; D is unclear. This CDR3 is built from 13 residues. CDR1 is SGDLS and CDR2 is YYNGEE in the germline V gene. V was clipped by 0 bases and J by 7 bases, with 7 bases between them. The CDR3 DNA follows: TGTGCCAGCAGCGTAGCTGGCTACGGGGAGCTGTTTTTT. Protein: CASSVAGYGELFF.

The chain uses TRBV19 and TRBJ1-5, with a possible D match to TRBD1 (5 bases). The CDR3 is made up of 15 amino acids. Trimming removed 4 bases at V and 3 bases at J, with 13 bases between. CDR1 is LNHDA and CDR2 is SQIVND in the germline V gene (reference sequence). CDR3 protein: CASSRDGTHNQPQHF. The CDR3 DNA sequence: TGTGCCAGTAGTAGGGACGGAACACACAATCAGCCCCAGCATTTT. Full variable domain (rest looked up from reference TRBV19 and TRBJ1-5): DGGITQSPKYLFRKEGQNVTLSCEQNLNHDAMYWYRQDPGQGLRLIYYSQIVNDFQKGDIAEGYSVSREKKESFPLTVTSAQKNPTAFYLCASSRDGTHNQPQHFGDGTRLSIL.

This chain joins TRBV21-1 and TRBJ2-2; TRBD1 reflects the table's D call only, with no check against the DNA. TRBV21-1 is an annotated pseudogene. This CDR3 contains 14 residues. The CDR3 DNA is TGTGCCAGCAGAGAACAGGGGGCGGCCGGGGAGCTGTTTTTT. The encoded protein is CASREQGAAGELFF.

The rearrangement joins TRBV12-3 or TRBV12-4 to TRBJ1-5, with a possible D match to TRBD1 (5 bases). V lost 7 bases and J 2 bases, leaving 9 bases between the germline ends. The CDR3 consists of 13 residues. Here the CDR3 DNA reads TGTGCCAGCAAGAGGGGTGGCAATCAGCCCCAGCATTTT. Translated: CASKRGGNQPQHF.

The rearrangement joins TRBV12-3 or TRBV12-4 to TRBJ1-1; no clear D. The CDR3 is 11 amino acids. The V end lost 4 bases, the J end lost 8 bases, and 8 bases lay between the germline ends. The CDR3 DNA sequence: TGTGCCAGCAGTTCCTCTCCCGAAGCTTTCTTT. Translating it yields CASSSSPEAFF.

The chain has TRBV7-2 and TRBJ1-3; D is ambiguous. CDR3 length: 19 amino acids. Germline CDR1 is SGHTA and CDR2 is FQGNSA. With 2 bases removed from V and 0 bases from J, the gap between germline ends came to 20 bases. The CDR3 DNA reads TGTGCCAGCAGCTTACAGAGTTTTTGGGGTTCGAGCTCTGGAAACACCATATATTTT. Translating gives CASSLQSFWGSSSGNTIYF.

The chain employs TRBV6-5 and TRBJ2-7; 11 nucleotides align to TRBD2. The germline V gene has CDR1 MNHEY and CDR2 SVGAGI. This CDR3 region has 16 residues. Germline trimming cut 2 bases from V and 7 bases from J; bases unmatched to any gene: 10. The CDR3 sequence: CASSYLGSGGVGEQYF. CDR3 coding DNA: TGTGCCAGCAGTTACCTCGGTAGCGGGGGGGTAGGTGAGCAGTACTTC.

This clone was seen just once. The gene calls are TRBV11-3 and TRBJ1-1; no clear D gene. V was cut by 0 bases and J by 2 bases, with 4 bases left in between. The CDR3 consists of 13 residues. The germline V gene encodes CDR1 SGHNT and CDR2 YENEEA. The CDR3 reads CASSLDLNTEAFF. The CDR3 region has the DNA TGTGCCAGCAGCTTAGATTTAAACACTGAAGCTTTCTTT.

V and J are TRBV15 and TRBJ2-1; the D call may be TRBD1 or TRBD2 (5 bases each). The germline V and J ends were trimmed by 0 bases and 2 bases, with 20 bases remaining between them. CDR3 length: 19 residues. Germline CDR1 reads LNHNV; CDR2 reads YYDKDF (reference sequence). DNA for the CDR3: TGTGCCACCAGCAGAGATGCCCCGGGAAGGGGAGACCCCTACAATGAGCAGTTCTTC. This translates into CATSRDAPGRGDPYNEQFF.

The genes are TRBV11-2 and TRBJ1-2, with 10 bases matching TRBD1. From germline, CDR1 is SGHAT and CDR2 FQNNGV. There are 16 residues in the CDR3. V trimming: 2 bases; J trimming: 2 bases; junction bases outside the gene matches: 5. CDR3 nucleotide sequence: TGTGCCAGCAGCTTAATCCGGGACAGGGGAAACTATGGCTACACCTTC. It yields the protein CASSLIRDRGNYGYTF.

The chain links TRBV2 to TRBJ1-1, with a tentative D call TRBD1 (5 bases). V lost 0 bases, J lost 4 bases, and 15 bases lay in between. Germline assignment: CDR1 SNHLY and CDR2 FYNNEI. The CDR3 is 16 residues long. CDR3 sequence reads: CASSEAGGSGATEAFF. In nucleotides, the CDR3 is TGTGCCAGCAGTGAAGCGGGGGGATCCGGGGCCACTGAAGCTTTCTTT. Drawing the rest from reference TRBV2 and TRBJ1-1, the complete variable domain is EPEVTQTPSHQVTQMGQEVILRCVPISNHLYFYWYRQILGQKVEFLVSFYNNEISEKSEIFDDQFSVERPDGSNFTLKIRSTKLEDSAMYFCASSEAGGSGATEAFFGQGTRLTVV.